This TCR beta chain was sequenced in a study of blood T cell repertoires in COVID-19. In the study overall: T cells, B-cell-depleted T cells, or PBMCs supplied cDNA or gDNA.

This CDR3 is built from 16 residues. Germline V gene lookup returns CDR1 MNHNY and CDR2 SVGAGI (reference sequence). V dropped 5 bases and J dropped 0; count of bases not matched to a gene: 7. Data came from immunoSEQ multiplex PCR; TCRdb stores just in-frame clones and leaves some out. The data contain 140,000 or so clones, roughly four fifths of them seen just once; the ten biggest clones take up roughly 3.9%. The clonotype was recovered from a woman older than 75 with acute or convalescent COVID-19. The V gene is TRBV6-6, the J gene TRBJ1-5, with 7 positions matching TRBD1. Sequencing was performed on peripheral blood. The CDR3 nucleotides read TGTGCCAGCAGTCAACAGGGGCCGGTTAGCAATCAGCCCCAGCATTTT. It encodes CASSQQGPVSNQPQHF.